This passage covers 8 T cell receptor beta chains from one sample sequenced in a study. The data were produced by immunoSEQ multiplex PCR, yet TCRdb's version contains in-frame clones alone and is incomplete. The sample lists nearly 70,000 clones; around 93% were seen once. Specimen: PBMCs. Receptors originate from a man aged 40-49 years with rheumatoid arthritis.

J is TRBJ2-1 and V is TRBV12-3 or TRBV12-4; TRBD1 or TRBD2 may be the D gene (6 bases each). The CDR3 runs 12 residues. With 1 base removed from V and 11 bases from J, the gap between germline ends came to 9 bases. The CDR3 region is CASSLEGGKQFF. The CDR3, as DNA: TGTGCCAGCAGTTTAGAGGGGGGTAAGCAGTTCTTC.

The chain couples TRBV7-2 to TRBJ1-4; D is ambiguous. The CDR3 runs 14 residues. Trimming cost V 1 base and J 7 bases, with 10 bases left between them. Germline V CDR1 and CDR2: SGHTA, FQGNSA. CDR3 sequence: CASSLVGNREKLFF. CDR3 in DNA: TGTGCCAGCAGCTTAGTGGGGAATCGTGAAAAACTGTTTTTT. The entire variable domain, with the rest obtained from reference TRBV7-2 and TRBJ1-4, is as follows: GAGVSQSPSNKVTEKGKDVELRCDPISGHTALYWYRQSLGQGLEFLIYFQGNSAPDKSGLPSDRFSAERTGGSVSTLTIQRTQQEDSAVYLCASSLVGNREKLFFGSGTQLSVL.

The gene calls are TRBV9 and TRBJ2-1; 10 bases are a match to TRBD2. V gave up 0 bases and J gave up 4 bases; unmatched junction bases: 1. The CDR3 length is 15 residues. Germline-derived CDR1 and CDR2 are SGDLS and YYNGEE. CDR3 residues: CASSVDSGGYNEQFF. CDR3 coding DNA: TGTGCCAGCAGCGTAGATAGCGGGGGGTACAATGAGCAGTTCTTC.

The chain recombines TRBV15 with TRBJ2-7; 7 bases fit TRBD2. CDR3 length: 16 amino acids. Trimming cost V 0 bases and J 2 bases; bases outside gene matches: 7. Germline loops: CDR1 LNHNV, CDR2 YYDKDF (reference sequence). CDR3 bases: TGTGCCACCAGCAGAGATATACTAGCGAGGGCCTACGAGCAGTACTTC. Translated: CATSRDILARAYEQYF.

The chain carries TRBV6-5 and TRBJ2-2; D is perhaps TRBD1 or TRBD2 (5 bases each). The CDR3 totals 16 residues. Germline lookup yields CDR1 MNHEY and CDR2 SVGAGI. Trimming removed 2 bases from V and 6 bases from J, with 16 bases in between. The CDR3 nucleotides are TGTGCCAGCAGTTACGAGGGGAACGGGATGGCCGGGGAGCTGTTTTTT. It encodes CASSYEGNGMAGELFF.

The V gene is TRBV19, the J gene TRBJ1-2; D is ambiguous. V lost 3 bases and J 8 bases, leaving 16 bases between the germline ends. CDR1 is LNHDA and CDR2 is SQIVND in the germline V gene (reference sequence). CDR3 size: 14 residues. CDR3 loop: CASSIEVRSRGYTF. The CDR3 DNA reads as TGTGCCAGTAGTATTGAGGTCCGAAGTAGGGGCTACACCTTC.

The V call is TRBV6-5, the J call TRBJ1-4; no clear D. This CDR3 has 15 amino acids. Germline V gene lookup returns CDR1 MNHEY and CDR2 SVGAGI. V dropped 6 bases and J dropped 8 bases, with 19 bases sitting between them. The DNA of the CDR3 is TGTGCCAGCAGCACAACGGGGAGCTCGAGCGAAAAACTGTTTTTT. Translation gives CASSTTGSSSEKLFF.

This chain joins TRBV7-2 and TRBJ2-5; 15 bases line up with TRBD2. CDR3 length: 17 residues. The V gene's germline CDR1 is SGHTA and CDR2 FQGNSA. V lost 5 bases to trimming and J lost 3 bases; unmatched junction nucleotides: 7. The CDR3: CASSNEGLAGGEETQYF. CDR3 DNA: TGTGCCAGCAGCAATGAAGGACTAGCGGGAGGGGAAGAGACCCAGTACTTC.